This TCR beta chain comes out of a study of T cell repertoires in cytomegalovirus infection. Turning to the study itself: CMV infection plus the matching HLA type was flagged by public TCR beta signatures.

Points from the study as a whole: In two of eight donors, the top clonotype was HLA-C-restricted CMV-specific.

TCRdb fed the reads into MiXCR, producing one record per CDR3 protein. The profile covers approximately 100,000 distinct CDR3 sequences, with about a quarter appearing a single time and about two fifths taken by the ten largest. Germline V gene sequence: CDR1 MNHEY, CDR2 SMNVEV (reference sequence). The CDR3 loop spans 15 amino acids. Between the trimmed V and J ends, which lost 4 bases and 5 bases, there was a span of 18 bases. Points on this clonotype: Its matching antigen is unknown.

The receptor comes from a human donor in good health (CMV status not recorded). Some clones in this sample may be carry-over from other donors' samples. The chain combines TRBV27 with TRBJ2-7; D might be TRBD1 or TRBD2, each matching 6 bases. The sample comprised CD8+ T cells from PBMCs. The CDR3: CASSWGRQAGNEQYF. In DNA form, the CDR3 reads TGTGCCAGCAGTTGGGGGAGACAGGCGGGGAACGAGCAGTACTTC.